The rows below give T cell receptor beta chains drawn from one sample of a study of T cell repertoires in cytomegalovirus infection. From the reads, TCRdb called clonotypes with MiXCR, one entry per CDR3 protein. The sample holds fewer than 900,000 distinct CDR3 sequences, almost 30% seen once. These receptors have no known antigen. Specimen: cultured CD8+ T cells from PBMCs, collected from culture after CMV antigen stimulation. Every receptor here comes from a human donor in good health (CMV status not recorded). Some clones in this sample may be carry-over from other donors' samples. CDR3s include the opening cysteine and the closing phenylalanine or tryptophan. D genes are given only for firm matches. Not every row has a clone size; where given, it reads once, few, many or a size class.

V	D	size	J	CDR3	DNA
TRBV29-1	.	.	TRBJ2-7	CSVIGDEQYF	TGCAGCGTTATCGGAGACGAGCAGTACTTC
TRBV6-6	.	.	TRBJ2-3	CASSEGGLRTDTQYF	TGTGCCAGCAGTGAGGGCGGACTCCGCACAGATACGCAGTATTTT
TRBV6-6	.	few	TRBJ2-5	CASSYGDSFKETQYF	TGTGCCAGCAGTTATGGAGACAGCTTTAAAGAGACCCAGTACTTC
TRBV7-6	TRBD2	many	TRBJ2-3	CASSFSGGAPVADTQYF	TGTGCCAGCAGCTTTAGCGGGGGGGCCCCGGTTGCAGATACGCAGTATTTT
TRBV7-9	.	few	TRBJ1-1	CASSPPGPTEAFF	TGTGCCAGCAGCCCTCCCGGACCAACTGAAGCTTTCTTT
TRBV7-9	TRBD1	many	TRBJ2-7	CATSTNRDSSYEQYF	TGTGCCACCAGTACTAACCGGGACAGCTCCTACGAGCAGTACTTC
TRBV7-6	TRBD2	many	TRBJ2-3	CASSPSGASTDTQYF	TGTGCCAGCAGCCCGAGCGGGGCTAGCACAGATACGCAGTATTTT
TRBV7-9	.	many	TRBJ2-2	CASSFLGELFF	TGTGCCAGCAGCTTCCTCGGGGAGCTGTTTTTT
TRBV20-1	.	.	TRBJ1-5	CSARHDQPQHF	TGCAGTGCTAGACATGATCAGCCCCAGCATTTT
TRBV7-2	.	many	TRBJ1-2	CASSFRVDYTF	TGTGCCAGCAGCTTCAGGGTGGACTACACCTTC
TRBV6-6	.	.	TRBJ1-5	CASSVTYSNQPQHF	TGTGCCAGCAGTGTTACGTATAGCAATCAGCCCCAGCATTTT
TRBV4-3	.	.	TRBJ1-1	CASSQAGGRRSEAFF	TGCGCCAGCAGCCAAGCCGGGGGGCGAAGATCTGAAGCTTTCTTT
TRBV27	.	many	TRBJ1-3	CASSPPRGPGSGNTIYF	TGTGCCAGCAGCCCTCCGAGAGGGCCCGGATCTGGAAACACCATATATTTT
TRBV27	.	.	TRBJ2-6	CASSLWQGGPNVLTF	TGTGCCAGCAGTTTATGGCAGGGGGGTCCCAACGTCCTGACTTTC
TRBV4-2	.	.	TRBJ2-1	CASSQEQSSYNEQFF	TGTGCCAGCAGCCAAGAACAGAGCTCCTACAATGAGCAGTTCTTC
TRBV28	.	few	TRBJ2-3	CASSFGAPTDTQYF	TGTGCCAGCAGTTTTGGCGCCCCCACAGATACGCAGTATTTT
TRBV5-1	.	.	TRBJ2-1	CASSYDRNEQFF	TGCGCCAGCAGTTACGACCGCAATGAGCAGTTCTTC
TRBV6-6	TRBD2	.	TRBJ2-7	CASSGWTSGGNSYEQYF	TGTGCCAGCAGTGGATGGACTAGCGGGGGCAACTCCTACGAGCAGTACTTC
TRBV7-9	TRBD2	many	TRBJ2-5	CASSHSRTSSHRRGTQYF	TGTGCCAGCAGCCACAGCCGGACTAGCAGTCACCGGCGGGGGACCCAGTACTTC
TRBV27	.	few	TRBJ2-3	CASFSSDTQYF	TGTGCCAGCTTCAGTTCAGATACGCAGTATTTT
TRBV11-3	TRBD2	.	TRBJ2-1	CASSSEAGGLGNEQFF	TGTGCCAGCAGCTCCGAAGCGGGGGGGCTTGGGAATGAGCAGTTCTTC
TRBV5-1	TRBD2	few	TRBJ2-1	CASSLSPSGAYNEQFF	TGCGCCAGCAGCCTCTCCCCTAGCGGGGCATACAATGAGCAGTTCTTC
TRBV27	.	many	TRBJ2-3	CASSLAGTDTQYF	TGTGCCAGCAGCTTAGCTGGCACAGATACGCAGTATTTT
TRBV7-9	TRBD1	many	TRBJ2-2	CASSGTGTGGTGELFF	TGTGCCAGCAGCGGAACCGGGACAGGGGGGACCGGGGAGCTGTTTTTT
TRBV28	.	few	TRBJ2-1	CASSPTYNDFYNEQFF	TGTGCCAGCAGTCCGACTTACAATGATTTCTACAATGAGCAGTTCTTC
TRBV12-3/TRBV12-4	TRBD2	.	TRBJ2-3	CASTLGGGPDTQYF	TGTGCCAGCACCTTGGGGGGGGGACCAGATACGCAGTATTTT
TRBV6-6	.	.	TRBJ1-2	CASRPVGGYTF	TGTGCCAGCAGACCCGTGGGTGGCTACACCTTC
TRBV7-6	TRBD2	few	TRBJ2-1	CASSLVASGGPYNEQFF	TGTGCCAGCAGCTTAGTGGCTAGCGGGGGCCCCTACAATGAGCAGTTCTTC
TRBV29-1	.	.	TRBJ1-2	CSVWGLENYGYTF	TGCAGCGTTTGGGGGTTAGAGAACTATGGCTACACCTTC
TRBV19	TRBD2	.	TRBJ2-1	CASSPLAGDPYNEQFF	TGTGCCAGTAGCCCACTAGCGGGGGACCCCTACAATGAGCAGTTCTTC
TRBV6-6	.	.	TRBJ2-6	CASSPLGRGANVLTF	TGTGCCAGCAGTCCACTTGGGAGGGGGGCCAACGTCCTGACTTTC
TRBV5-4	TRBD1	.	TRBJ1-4	CASSDDREPYNEKLFF	TGTGCCAGCAGCGACGACAGGGAACCCTATAATGAAAAACTGTTTTTT
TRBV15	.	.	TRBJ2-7	CATSNDSYEQYF	TGTGCCACCAGCAATGACTCCTACGAGCAGTACTTC
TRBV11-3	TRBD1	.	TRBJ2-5	CASSSYDDGTGVGVINF	TGTGCCAGCAGCTCGTACGACGACGGGACAGGGGTTGGGGTGATTAACTTC
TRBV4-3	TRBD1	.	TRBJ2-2	CASSQARQGMRELFF	TGCGCCAGCAGCCAAGCACGACAGGGGATGCGCGAGCTGTTTTTT
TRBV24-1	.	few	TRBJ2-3	CATSDSDGYTDTQYF	TGTGCCACCAGTGACTCCGATGGGTACACAGATACGCAGTATTTT
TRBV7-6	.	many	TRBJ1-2	CASSLAEIRDHGYTF	TGTGCCAGCAGCTTAGCGGAGATCAGGGATCATGGCTACACCTTC
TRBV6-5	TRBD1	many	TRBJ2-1	CASSFERGQGDGQFF	TGTGCCAGCAGCTTCGAGAGGGGGCAGGGGGACGGACAGTTCTTC
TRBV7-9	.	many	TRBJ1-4	CASSTPQESNEKLFF	TGTGCCAGCAGCACCCCACAGGAATCTAATGAAAAACTGTTTTTT
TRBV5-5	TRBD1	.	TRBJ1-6	CASSLEGADSPLHF	TGTGCCAGCAGCTTGGAGGGGGCGGATTCACCCCTCCACTTT
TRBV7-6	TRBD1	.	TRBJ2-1	CASSLISIRDRKNNEQFF	TGTGCCAGCAGCTTAATTTCGATTCGGGACAGGAAAAACAATGAGCAGTTCTTC